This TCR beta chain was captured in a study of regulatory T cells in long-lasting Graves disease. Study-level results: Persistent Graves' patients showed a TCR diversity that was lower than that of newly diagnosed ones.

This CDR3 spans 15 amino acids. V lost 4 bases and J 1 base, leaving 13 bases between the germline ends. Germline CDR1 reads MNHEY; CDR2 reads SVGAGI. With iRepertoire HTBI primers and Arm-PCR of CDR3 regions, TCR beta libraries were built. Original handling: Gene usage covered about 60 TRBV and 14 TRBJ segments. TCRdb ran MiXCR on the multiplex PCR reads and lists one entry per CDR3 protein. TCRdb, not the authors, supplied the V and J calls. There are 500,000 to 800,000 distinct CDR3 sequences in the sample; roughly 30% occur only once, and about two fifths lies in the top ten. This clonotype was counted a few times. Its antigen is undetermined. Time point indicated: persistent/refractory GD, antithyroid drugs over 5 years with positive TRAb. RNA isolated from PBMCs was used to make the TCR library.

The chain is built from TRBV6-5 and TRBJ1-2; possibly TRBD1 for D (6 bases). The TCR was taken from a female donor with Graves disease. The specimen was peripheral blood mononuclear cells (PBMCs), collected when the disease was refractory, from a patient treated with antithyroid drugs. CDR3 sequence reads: CASSSGQLNNYGYTF. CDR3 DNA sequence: TGTGCCAGCAGTTCGGGACAACTAAATAACTATGGCTACACCTTC.